This passage covers 21 T cell receptor beta chains from one sample sequenced in a study of post-analysis software for immune sequencing data. Study-wide results and limits: Five or six TRBV segments were more frequent in patients than controls; TRBV5-6, TRBV5-1 and TRBV20-1 belonged to this group.

No cognate antigen is known for these TCRs. The TCR beta cDNA libraries carried unique molecular identifiers. TCRdb re-called the PCR reads with MiXCR, one entry per CDR3 protein. The sample comprises hundreds of thousands of distinct CDR3 sequences, roughly 29% of which are singletons, and under 0.7% rests with the top ten. Sequenced input: blood. The receptors stem from a girl aged 10-17 years with multiple sclerosis.

The rearrangement joins TRBV7-2 to TRBJ1-6, with a tentative D call TRBD1 (5 bases). The CDR3 length is 13 residues. Trimming took 5 bases from V and 10 from J, leaving 12 bases between them. From germline, CDR1 is SGHTA and CDR2 FQGNSA. The CDR3 bases are TGTGCCAGCAGCCGGGACGACCGCTCACCCCTCCACTTT. Protein: CASSRDDRSPLHF.

The V gene is TRBV7-2, the J gene TRBJ2-7; 16 bases map to TRBD2. CDR1 SGHTA and CDR2 FQGNSA come from the germline V gene. J was trimmed by 5 bases and V by 4 bases; bases with no gene match: 11. CDR3 length: 18 amino acids. The CDR3, as DNA: TGTGCCAGCAGCTCAAACAAAAGGGGACTAGCGGGAGGGGACGAGCAGTACTTC. This encodes CASSSNKRGLAGGDEQYF.

The chain links TRBV27 to TRBJ2-5; the D is unclear. With 6 bases removed from V and 5 bases from J, the gap between germline ends came to 16 bases. This CDR3 is built from 14 residues. The germline V gene encodes CDR1 MNHEY and CDR2 SMNVEV (reference sequence). CDR3 coding DNA: TGTGCCAGCAGCCTACGTGGGTTGGGTGAGACCCAGTACTTC. It is translated as CASSLRGLGETQYF.

Concerning this clonotype: At one end the junction does not follow the germline gene, possibly because of a read error. The chain recombines TRBV18 with TRBJ2-3; D possibly matches TRBD1 or TRBD2 (5 bases each). Germline loops: CDR1 KGHSH, CDR2 LQKENI. This CDR3 has 16 residues. The CDR3 region is CASSPRSGGYTDAQYF. The CDR3 bases are TGTGCCAGCTCACCCAGGAGTGGGGGTTACACAGATGCGCAGTATTTT. Complete variable domain (other parts from reference TRBV18 and TRBJ2-3): NAGVMQNPRHLVRRRGQEARLRCSPMKGHSHVYWYRQLPEEGLKFMVYLQKENIIDESGMPKERFSAEFPKEGPSILRIQQVVRGDSAAYFCASSPRSGGYTDAQYFGPGTRLTVL.

As to this clonotype: This may stem from a read error, because a much larger clone lies one nucleotide away. The chain joins TRBV6-5 to TRBJ1-2; D might be TRBD1 (5 bases). The germline V gene has CDR1 MNHEY and CDR2 SVGAGI. CDR3 length: 11 amino acids. CDR3 in amino acids: CTSRALEGYTF. The CDR3 DNA reads TGTACCAGCAGGGCCCTAGAAGGCTACACCTTC.

The chain uses TRBV9 and TRBJ1-2; D ambiguous. Germline V gene data show CDR1 as SGDLS and CDR2 as YYNGEE. This CDR3 comprises 14 residues. V was cut by 0 bases and J by 6 bases, with 12 bases left in between. CDR3 DNA sequence: TGTGCCAGCAGCGTAGCGTCGGCTTCTAATGGCTACACCTTC. Translating it yields CASSVASASNGYTF.

The chain uses TRBV20-1 and TRBJ2-3; maybe TRBD1 (6 bases). The CDR3 has 15 amino acids. Germline V gene lookup returns CDR1 DFQATT and CDR2 SNEGSKA (reference sequence). V was shortened by 1 base and J by 4 bases, with 15 bases between the two germline ends. CDR3 in amino acids: CSARGTAVPPDTQYF. The CDR3 DNA sequence: TGCAGTGCTAGAGGGACAGCCGTCCCCCCAGATACGCAGTATTTT.

The table lists this clonotype with a few counts. The chain uses TRBV4-3 and TRBJ2-7, with D unclear. The V gene's germline CDR1 is LGHNA and CDR2 YSLEER. The V end lost 4 bases, the J end lost 4 bases, and 14 bases lay between the germline ends. The CDR3 loop spans 14 amino acids. In DNA form, the CDR3 reads TGCGCCAGCAGCCTGACGCCTAGGGCTTACGAGCAGTACTTC. Amino acids: CASSLTPRAYEQYF.

This clonotype was counted only a few times. The V call is TRBV7-2, the J call TRBJ2-1, with no clear D. The CDR3 is 13 residues long. Germline CDR1 reads SGHTA; CDR2 reads FQGNSA. With 5 bases removed from V and 9 bases from J, the gap between germline ends came to 14 bases. CDR3 protein: CASSVTIVVEQFF. The CDR3 nucleotides are TGTGCCAGCAGCGTCACCATAGTGGTTGAGCAGTTCTTC.

The sample holds a few counts of this clonotype. The chain is built from TRBV20-1 and TRBJ2-7, with D uncertain. Germline CDR1 DFQATT, CDR2 SNEGSKA (reference sequence). The CDR3 length is 13 residues. The ends were cut back, 3 bases at V and 4 bases at J, with 13 bases in the middle. In DNA, the CDR3 is TGCAGTGCTAGGAAGGCCAACCAATACGAGCAGTACTTC. Its translation: CSARKANQYEQYF.

This clonotype was recorded a few times. The junction does not match germline at one end; this may be a read error. The V and J genes are TRBV7-2 and TRBJ1-2, with D possibly being TRBD1 (6 bases). Germline V gene data show CDR1 as SGHTA and CDR2 as FQGNSA. The CDR3 has 13 amino acids. The CDR3 protein is CASTLGGYYGYTF. CDR3 sequence (DNA): TGTGCCAGCACCTTAGGGGGATACTATGGCTACACCTTC.

This clonotype was counted only a few times. At one of its ends the junction is not consistent with the germline gene, which may arise from a read error. V gene TRBV24-1 combines with J gene TRBJ2-1; 14 bases line up with TRBD2. Germline-derived CDR1 and CDR2 are KGHDR and SFDVKD. The CDR3 length is 16 residues. The CDR3 DNA is TGTGCTACCAGTGATGGGGGACTAGCGGGAGCAAAGGAGCAGTTCTTC. This sequence encodes CATSDGGLAGAKEQFF.

This clonotype was found once. The conserved final phenylalanine or tryptophan is absent from the CDR3, which likely points to a read error. The gene calls are TRBV29-1 and TRBJ1-5, with 7 bases identical to TRBD1. The CDR3 covers 14 residues. V was clipped by 6 bases and J by 6 bases; unmatched bases: 11. Germline loops: CDR1 SQVTM, CDR2 ANQGSEA. CDR3: CSVTTGVRSQPQHL. Written as DNA, the CDR3 is TGCAGCGTCACCACAGGGGTTCGGAGTCAGCCCCAGCATTTG.

The rearrangement links TRBV29-1 to TRBJ1-1; a possible D gene is TRBD1 (6 bases). The CDR3 consists of 13 residues. Germline V gives CDR1 SQVTM, CDR2 ANQGSEA. V lost 6 bases and J 4 bases, leaving 15 bases between the germline ends. The CDR3 sequence: CSVKTGVSTEAFF. Here the CDR3 DNA reads TGCAGCGTCAAGACAGGTGTGAGCACTGAAGCTTTCTTT.

The chain is built from TRBV5-1 and TRBJ2-5; 7 nucleotides match TRBD2. The J call could be wrong; TRBJ2-7 is a better fit for the DNA end. Germline V gene data show CDR1 as SGHRS and CDR2 as YFSETQ. The CDR3 covers 14 residues. The CDR3 here is CATKIVGGPYEQYF. CDR3 nucleotides: TGCGCCACCAAGATAGTGGGAGGGCCCTACGAGCAGTACTTC.

The chain joins TRBV29-1 to TRBJ2-1; 7 nucleotides agree with TRBD1. V dropped 4 bases and J dropped 7; count of bases not matched to a gene: 16. This CDR3 comprises 16 residues. CDR1 is SQVTM, CDR2 ANQGSEA, per germline. CDR3 DNA: TGCAGCGTTGGTACCAACGCTCTCAGGGGGAGTAATGAGCAGTTCTTC. As protein: CSVGTNALRGSNEQFF.

This clonotype was seen more than once but under ten times. The chain employs TRBV29-1 and TRBJ1-1; 9 bases agree with TRBD1. The V gene's germline CDR1 is SQVTM and CDR2 ANQGSEA. The CDR3 covers 13 residues. Losses at the gene ends were 4 bases for V and 6 bases for J; bases not matched to a gene: 6. The CDR3, as DNA: TGCAGCGTTGCGACAGGGGGTGGGGCTGAAGCTTTCTTT. Amino acids: CSVATGGGAEAFF.

In its sample, this clonotype was seen a few times. The chain employs TRBV25-1 and TRBJ2-1; D unresolved. The CDR3 runs 15 residues. Deletions cut 4 bases from V and 0 bases from J, with 10 bases between. Germline V gene data show CDR1 as MGHDK and CDR2 as SYGVNS. CDR3 sequence: CASSAPPSSYNEQFF. The CDR3, as DNA: TGTGCCAGCAGTGCTCCCCCAAGCTCCTACAATGAGCAGTTCTTC. The whole variable domain, filled in from reference TRBV25-1 and TRBJ2-1, reads EADIYQTPRYLVIGTGKKITLECSQTMGHDKMYWYQQDPGMELHLIHYSYGVNSTEKGDLSSESTVSRIRTEHFPLTLESARPSHTSQYLCASSAPPSSYNEQFFGPGTRLTVL.

The CDR3 loop reads CASRRTGRGFYEQYF. As DNA, the CDR3 is TGTGCCAGCAGGCGGACAGGGAGAGGGTTCTACGAGCAGTACTTC. The genes are TRBV6-5 and TRBJ2-5, with TRBD1 identical over 8 bases. Judging by the DNA end, TRBJ2-7 fits better; the J call may be wrong. Per germline, CDR1 MNHEY and CDR2 SVGAGI. The CDR3 is 15 residues long.

The chain recombines TRBV20-1 with TRBJ2-7; a weak D match, TRBD1 (6 bases). CDR1 is DFQATT and CDR2 is SNEGSKA in the germline V gene (reference sequence). Trimming shortened V by 5 bases and J by 1 base, and 9 bases separated the two germline ends. The CDR3 sequence is 12 residues long. CDR3 in amino acids: CSAYTGSYEQYF. The CDR3 DNA sequence: TGCAGTGCTTACACAGGGTCCTACGAGCAGTACTTC.

The genes are TRBV29-1 and TRBJ2-3, with 10 bases identical to TRBD1. CDR1 is SQVTM, CDR2 ANQGSEA, per germline. The CDR3 covers 14 residues. V shed 7 bases, J shed 4 bases, and the junction held 8 bases outside the gene matches. In DNA form, the CDR3 reads TGCAGCGGCGGGACAGGGGTGGCGGCAGATACGCAGTATTTT. This gives the protein CSGGTGVAADTQYF.